The 10 T cell receptor beta chains reported below all come from one sample, sequenced in a study of T cells expressing NK-cell markers. TCRdb re-called the 5' RACE reads and catalogs CDR3 proteins one per entry, DNA excluded. Its table records 500,000 to 700,000 distinct CDR3 sequences. The sequenced sample was blood T cells: a sorted CD56 or NKG2C T cell subset, CD4+ or CD8+ T cells, or bulk PBMC T cells (not recorded which). Receptor source: a man aged 18 to 29 in good health.

J is TRBJ2-3 and V is TRBV9; as DNA is missing, the TRBD1 call by TCRdb cannot be tested. Looked up from germline, CDR1 is SGDLS and CDR2 is YYNGEE. The CDR3 sequence is 16 residues long. CDR3 sequence: CASSAVLGPLTDTQYF. Combining the CDR3 with reference TRBV9 and TRBJ2-3 gives the whole variable domain DSGVTQTPKHLITATGQRVTLRCSPRSGDLSVYWYQQSLDQGLQFLIQYYNGEERAKGNILERFSAQQFPDLHSELNLSSLELGDSALYFCASSAVLGPLTDTQYFGPGTRLTVL.

This chain links TRBV3-1 with TRBJ2-7; with no DNA, the TCRdb D assignment of TRBD1 cannot be verified. Germline V gene lookup returns CDR1 LGHDT and CDR2 YNNKEL (reference sequence). The length of the CDR3 is 14 residues. The CDR3 loop is CASSQGQGFNEQYF.

V usage is TRBV18 and J usage is TRBJ1-3; TCRdb designates TRBD1, a call that cannot be tested without DNA. CDR1 and CDR2 (germline): KGHSH, LQKENI. There are 16 residues in the CDR3. The CDR3 sequence: CASSPGHRGSGNTIYF.

This chain joins TRBV6-6 and TRBJ2-5. The CDR3 length is 13 residues. Germline CDR1 and CDR2: MNHNY and SVGAGI (reference sequence). CDR3 region: CASSYSELETQYF.

This rearrangement joins TRBV20-1 to TRBJ2-7; there is no DNA to check the TCRdb D call of TRBD2. The CDR3 loop spans 16 amino acids. Germline V gene data show CDR1 as DFQATT and CDR2 as SNEGSKA (reference sequence). This CDR3 is CSARAKASGTLYEQYF.

The chain joins TRBV10-3 to TRBJ2-7; TCRdb calls TRBD2, which cannot be checked without DNA. The CDR3 totals 13 residues. CDR1 is ENHRY and CDR2 is SYGVKD in the germline V gene. The CDR3 loop reads CAISAAGAYEQYF.

The chain combines TRBV6-1 with TRBJ2-1; TCRdb lists TRBD2, though no DNA is available to test this call. CDR3 length equals 15 residues. Per the germline V gene, CDR1 is MNHNS and CDR2 is SASEGT. CDR3 protein: CASSERGRAYNEQFF.

The genes are TRBV7-8 and TRBJ2-7; TCRdb's assignment of TRBD2 cannot be checked, as there is no DNA. Germline CDR1 is SGHVS and CDR2 is FQNEAQ. The CDR3 is made up of 16 amino acids. The CDR3 protein is CASSPGALAGAYEQYF.

The chain combines TRBV24-1 with TRBJ2-1. The CDR3 spans 12 residues. The germline V gene encodes CDR1 KGHDR and CDR2 SFDVKD. The CDR3 sequence is CATGRDYNEQFF.

The rearrangement joins TRBV12-3 or TRBV12-4 to TRBJ2-4; TCRdb picks TRBD1, but there is no DNA to check that call. The CDR3 runs 13 residues. The CDR3 sequence is CASSPLSGNIQYF.